Each of the 10 T cell receptor beta chains below was sequenced from the same sample in a study of shared clonotypes between healthy human individuals. The method was immunoSEQ multiplex PCR; TCRdb's version includes in-frame clones alone and lacks a portion of them. The sample has 2.3 million or so clones, approximately 95% seen once. The material sequenced was naive CD4+ T cells from PBMCs. Subset described: CD45RA+ positively selected. The source is a man aged 18 to 30 in good health. Some clones in this sample may be carry-over from other donors' samples.

The J gene is TRBJ1-5, the V gene TRBV2, with D tentatively TRBD1 (6 bases). Looked up from germline, CDR1 is SNHLY and CDR2 is FYNNEI. V was shortened by 2 bases and J by 0 bases, with 17 bases between the two germline ends. The CDR3 covers 18 residues. Here the CDR3 reads CASSERGWETVSNQPQHF. The CDR3 DNA reads TGTGCCAGCAGTGAAAGGGGGTGGGAGACGGTTAGCAATCAGCCCCAGCATTTT.

The sample holds one count of this clone. This chain joins TRBV15 and TRBJ2-7; D ambiguous. The germline V gene encodes CDR1 LNHNV and CDR2 YYDKDF (reference sequence). Trimming stripped 1 base from V and 2 bases from J, with 12 bases between. The CDR3 contains 15 residues. The CDR3 here is CATSRGVLGTYEQYF. CDR3 DNA: TGTGCCACCAGCAGAGGGGTCTTAGGCACCTACGAGCAGTACTTC.

Comment on this clone: Other DNA sequences in the sample encode the same CDR3. The rearrangement uses TRBV29-1 and TRBJ1-5; TRBD1 aligns across 8 bases. Germline V gene lookup returns CDR1 SQVTM and CDR2 ANQGSEA. Trimming at V came to 6 bases and at J to 4 bases, leaving 2 bases not matched to a gene. The CDR3 runs 12 residues. The CDR3 bases are TGCAGCGTGAGACAGGGGAATCAGCCCCAGCATTTT. It codes for CSVRQGNQPQHF.

The chain uses TRBV5-6 and TRBJ2-1, with 12 nucleotides matching TRBD2. Germline V gene data show CDR1 as SGHDT and CDR2 as YYEEEE. V was clipped by 2 bases and J by 4 bases; unmatched bases: 4. The CDR3 totals 16 residues. In DNA, the CDR3 is TGTGCCAGCAGCTTCACCACTAGCGGGAGGTACAATGAGCAGTTCTTC. It encodes CASSFTTSGRYNEQFF. The full variable domain, rest sourced from reference TRBV5-6 and TRBJ2-1, is DAGVTQSPTHLIKTRGQQVTLRCSPKSGHDTVSWYQQALGQGPQFIFQYYEEEERQRGNFPDRFSGHQFPNYSSELNVNALLLGDSALYLCASSFTTSGRYNEQFFGPGTRLTVL.

This chain connects TRBV7-7 to TRBJ2-3; D assignment may be TRBD1 or TRBD2 (5 bases each). The CDR3 covers 12 residues. V lost 5 bases and J lost 9, with 12 bases in between. Germline V gene sequence: CDR1 SSHAT, CDR2 FNYEAQ (reference sequence). The CDR3 sequence: CASSKPWGTQYF. The CDR3 bases are TGTGCCAGCAGCAAGCCGTGGGGGACGCAGTATTTT.

This chain links TRBV25-1 with TRBJ2-2, with D possibly being TRBD2 (5 bases). With 1 base removed from V and 0 bases from J, the gap between germline ends came to 12 bases. The CDR3 totals 17 residues. Germline CDR1 reads MGHDK; CDR2 reads SYGVNS. The DNA for the CDR3 is TGTGCCAGCAGTGAATGGGTGGGAGTTACGAACACCGGGGAGCTGTTTTTT. This translates into CASSEWVGVTNTGELFF.

This clone was seen only once. The sample carries other DNA sequences with the same CDR3. The chain recombines TRBV5-1 with TRBJ2-7; D may be TRBD1 (6 bases). The germline V gene encodes CDR1 SGHRS and CDR2 YFSETQ. V was clipped by 4 bases and J by 0 bases, with 14 bases between them. This CDR3 comprises 15 residues. DNA for the CDR3: TGCGCCAGCAGCCGAGGGGACACCGACTCCTACGAGCAGTACTTC. Translation: CASSRGDTDSYEQYF.

V is TRBV28 and J is TRBJ2-3; 10 bases are a match to TRBD2. Germline CDR1 is MDHEN and CDR2 is SYDVKM. Unmatched junction bases numbered 12, after V lost 3 bases and J lost 6 bases. This CDR3 has 17 amino acids. CDR3 bases: TGTGCCAGCAGTTTCAGCGCCAGCGGGAGGGCCCGCGATACGCAGTATTTT. Its protein is CASSFSASGRARDTQYF.

This chain connects TRBV2 to TRBJ2-5; D is undetermined. Trimming shortened V by 8 bases and J by 5 bases, and 18 bases separated the two germline ends. The CDR3 length is 14 residues. From germline, CDR1 is SNHLY and CDR2 FYNNEI. CDR3 DNA: TGTGCCAGCCGAAAGACCGGACCCCAGGAGACCCAGTACTTC. Translated: CASRKTGPQETQYF.

The chain combines TRBV5-1 with TRBJ2-3; D is perhaps TRBD2 (5 bases). The ends were cut back, 4 bases at V and 0 bases at J, with 18 bases in the middle. The V gene's germline CDR1 is SGHRS and CDR2 YFSETQ. The CDR3 runs to 17 residues. The CDR3 here is CASSPGVQPPSTDTQYF. The CDR3, as DNA: TGCGCCAGCAGCCCCGGGGTTCAACCTCCGAGCACAGATACGCAGTATTTT.